The subject of this entry is one T cell receptor beta chain. What it binds is not known. V trimming: 10 bases; J trimming: 6 bases; junction bases outside the gene matches: 10. Germline lookup yields CDR1 WSHSY and CDR2 SAAADI. This CDR3 has 14 residues. The data were taken from a study of cytomegalovirus exposure and HLA in healthy donors. Whole-study results and caveats: CMV antigen specificity of a few CMV-associated chains was confirmed in vitro. Later analysis suggested most CMV-associated TCR beta chains were HLA-restricted. With later analysis, a missense DCLRE1C variant became linked to TCR beta V- and J-gene trimming. Most likely, a cluster of highly shared sequence variants arose as a sequencing artifact.

Both 60 Vbeta primers and 13 Jbeta primers went into the PCR. Libraries were prepared by immunoSEQ multiplex PCR; TCRdb keeps only in-frame clonotypes and omits some of them. The sample lists 95,000 to 150,000 clones, roughly 18% occurring once. The chain recombines TRBV10-2 with TRBJ1-5; 9 bases fit TRBD1. The sequenced sample was PBMCs. The clonotype originates from a female donor in good health and CMV-seropositive. The CDR3 sequence: CATWEGTGSQPQHF. The DNA for the CDR3 is TGCGCCACCTGGGAGGGGACAGGGAGTCAGCCCCAGCATTTT.